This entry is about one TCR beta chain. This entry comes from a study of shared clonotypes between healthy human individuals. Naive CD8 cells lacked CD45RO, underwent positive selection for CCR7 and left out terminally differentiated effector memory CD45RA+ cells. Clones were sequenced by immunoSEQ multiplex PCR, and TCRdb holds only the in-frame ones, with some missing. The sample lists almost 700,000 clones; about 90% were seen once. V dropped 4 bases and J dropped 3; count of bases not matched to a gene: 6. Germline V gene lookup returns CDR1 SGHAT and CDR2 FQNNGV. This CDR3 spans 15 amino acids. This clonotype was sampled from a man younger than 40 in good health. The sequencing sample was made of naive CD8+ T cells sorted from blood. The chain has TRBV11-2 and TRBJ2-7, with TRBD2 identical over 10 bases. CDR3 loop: CASSSPGLARYEQYF. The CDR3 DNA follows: TGTGCCAGCAGCTCACCGGGACTAGCGCGCTACGAGCAGTACTTC.